Following are 6 T cell receptor beta chains from one sample sequenced in a study of T cells in localized non-small cell lung cancer. Method: immunoSEQ multiplex PCR; TCRdb's copy keeps in-frame clones and lacks some. The sample contains 20,000 to 30,000 clones, less than 95% of which appear only once. The specimen was peripheral blood, collected before any cancer treatment. These receptors were obtained from a female donor older than 55 with stage II squamous cell lung carcinoma.

This clone was found once. V usage is TRBV5-8 and J usage is TRBJ1-1; D may be TRBD1 (5 bases). The CDR3 is made up of 15 amino acids. The germline V gene has CDR1 SGHTS and CDR2 YDEGEE. The germline V and J ends were trimmed by 4 bases and 3 bases, with 16 bases remaining between them. CDR3 residues: CASSRPGTGDTEAFF. The CDR3 DNA follows: TGTGCCAGCAGCCGGCCGGGGACGGGAGACACTGAAGCTTTCTTT. Drawing the rest from reference TRBV5-8 and TRBJ1-1, the complete variable domain is EAGVTQSPTHLIKTRGQQATLRCSPISGHTSVYWYQQALGLGLQFLLWYDEGEERNRGNFPPRFSGRQFPNYSSELNVNALELEDSALYLCASSRPGTGDTEAFFGQGTRLTVV.

The V and J genes are TRBV29-1 and TRBJ2-5, with D possibly matching TRBD2 (6 bases). The CDR3 has 15 residues. Looked up from germline, CDR1 is SQVTM and CDR2 is ANQGSEA. V lost 3 bases to trimming and J lost 3 bases, with 17 bases between them. The CDR3 DNA is TGCAGCGTTGACGGGAGTGGGGGGATGAAAGAGACCCAGTACTTC. Translation gives CSVDGSGGMKETQYF.

A few counts support this clone. V is TRBV6-1 and J is TRBJ2-1, with D perhaps matching TRBD1 or TRBD2 (5 bases each). Looked up from germline, CDR1 is MNHNS and CDR2 is SASEGT. The CDR3 extends over 16 amino acids. V shed 0 bases and J shed 2 bases, with 11 bases lying between them. In nucleotides, the CDR3 is TGTGCCAGCAGTGAAGCCGGGACCCGCACCTACAATGAGCAGTTCTTC. As protein: CASSEAGTRTYNEQFF.

V is TRBV2 and J is TRBJ2-7; 8 positions agree with TRBD2. Trimming at V came to 0 bases and at J to 3 bases, leaving 16 bases not matched to a gene. CDR1 is SNHLY and CDR2 is FYNNEI in the germline V gene. The CDR3 runs 19 residues. CDR3 in DNA: TGTGCCAGCAGTGAAGCGGGCCTACGGCGGGCAAGCGGGGGCTACGAGCAGTACTTC. Protein sequence: CASSEAGLRRASGGYEQYF.

This clone has a single count. This chain uses TRBV15 with TRBJ2-7, with 7 nucleotides matching TRBD2. V shed 1 base, J shed 2 bases, and the junction held 2 bases outside the gene matches. Germline lookup yields CDR1 LNHNV and CDR2 YYDKDF (reference sequence). The CDR3 has 14 residues. The CDR3 DNA follows: TGTGCCACCAGCAGAGGGGGAGGGACCTACGAGCAGTACTTC. This codes for CATSRGGGTYEQYF. The whole variable domain, remainder taken from reference TRBV15 and TRBJ2-7, is DAMVIQNPRYQVTQFGKPVTLSCSQTLNHNVMYWYQQKSSQAPKLLFHYYDKDFNNEADTPDNFQSRRPNTSFCFLDIRSPGLGDTAMYLCATSRGGGTYEQYFGPGTRLTVT.

The rearrangement links TRBV10-3 to TRBJ2-7; 9 nucleotides agree with TRBD2. Germline-derived CDR1 and CDR2 are ENHRY and SYGVKD. With 2 bases clipped from V and 0 bases from J, the junction kept 8 bases outside the gene matches. The CDR3 loop spans 17 amino acids. Written as DNA, the CDR3 is TGTGCCATCAGTGAGCTCAGCGGGGGGCGAAGCTCCTACGAGCAGTACTTC. This gives the protein CAISELSGGRSSYEQYF.